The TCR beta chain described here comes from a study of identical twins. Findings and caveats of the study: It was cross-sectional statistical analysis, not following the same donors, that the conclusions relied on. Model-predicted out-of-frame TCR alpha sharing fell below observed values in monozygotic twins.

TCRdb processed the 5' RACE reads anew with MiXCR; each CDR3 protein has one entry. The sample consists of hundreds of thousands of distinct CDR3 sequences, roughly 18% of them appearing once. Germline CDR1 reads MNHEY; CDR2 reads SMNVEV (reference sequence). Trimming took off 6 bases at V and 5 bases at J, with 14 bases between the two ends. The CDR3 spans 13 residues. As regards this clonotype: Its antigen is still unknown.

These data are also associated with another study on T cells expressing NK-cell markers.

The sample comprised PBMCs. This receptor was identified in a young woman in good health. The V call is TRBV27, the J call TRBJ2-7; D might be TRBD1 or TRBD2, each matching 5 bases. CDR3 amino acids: CASSSIREHEQYF. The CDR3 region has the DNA TGTGCCAGCAGCTCCATCAGGGAGCACGAGCAGTACTTC.